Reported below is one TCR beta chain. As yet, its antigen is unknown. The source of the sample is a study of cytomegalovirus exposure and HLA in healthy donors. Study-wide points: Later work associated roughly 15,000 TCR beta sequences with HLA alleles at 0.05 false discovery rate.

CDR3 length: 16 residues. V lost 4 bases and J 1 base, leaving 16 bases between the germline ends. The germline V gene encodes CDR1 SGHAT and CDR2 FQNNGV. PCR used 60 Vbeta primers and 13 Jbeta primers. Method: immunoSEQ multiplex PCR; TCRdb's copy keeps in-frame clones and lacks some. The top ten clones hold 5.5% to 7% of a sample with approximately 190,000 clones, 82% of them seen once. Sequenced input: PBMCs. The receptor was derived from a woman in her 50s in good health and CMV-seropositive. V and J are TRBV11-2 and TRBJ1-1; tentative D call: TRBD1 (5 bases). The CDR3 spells CASSSYTGAENTEAFF. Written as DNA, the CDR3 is TGTGCCAGCAGCTCCTATACAGGAGCAGAGAACACTGAAGCTTTCTTT.